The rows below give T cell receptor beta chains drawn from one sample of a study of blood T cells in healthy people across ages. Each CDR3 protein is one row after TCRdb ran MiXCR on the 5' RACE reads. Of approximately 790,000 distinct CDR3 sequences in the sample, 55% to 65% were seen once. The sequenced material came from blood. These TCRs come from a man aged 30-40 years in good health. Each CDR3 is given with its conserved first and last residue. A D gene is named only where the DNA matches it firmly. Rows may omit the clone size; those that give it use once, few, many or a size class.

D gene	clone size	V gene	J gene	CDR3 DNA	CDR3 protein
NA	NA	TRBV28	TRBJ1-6	TGTGCCAGCAGCGAGGACTTGGATTCACCCCTCCACTTT	CASSEDLDSPLHF
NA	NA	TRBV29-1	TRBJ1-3	TGCAGCGTTGATGGGGCCTACTCTGGAAACACCATATATTTT	CSVDGAYSGNTIYF
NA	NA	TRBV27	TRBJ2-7	TGTGCCAGCAGTTTCCCGGGACTCTCGGTCGGGAACTACGAGCAGTACTTC	CASSFPGLSVGNYEQYF
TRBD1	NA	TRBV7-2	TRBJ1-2	TGTGCCAGCAGCGATACAGGGGAGCGGAGCTATGGCTACACCTTC	CASSDTGERSYGYTF
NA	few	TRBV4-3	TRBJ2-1	TGCGCCAGCAGCCAAGTTATAAGGACAGCATCCTACAATGAGCAGTTCTTC	CASSQVIRTASYNEQFF
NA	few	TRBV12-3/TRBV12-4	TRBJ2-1	TGTGCCAGCAACATGGGGCAGGGAATGGGTGAGCAGTTCTTC	CASNMGQGMGEQFF
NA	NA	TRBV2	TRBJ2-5	TGTGCCAGCAGCCCCAGGGTTGATGGAGAGACCCAGTACTTC	CASSPRVDGETQYF
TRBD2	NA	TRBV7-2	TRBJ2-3	TGTGCCAGCAGCTTCGGAGAGCGGGGGGGCTCAGATACGCAGTATTTT	CASSFGERGGSDTQYF
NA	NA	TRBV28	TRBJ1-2	TGTGCCAGCAGTGTCACGACATATCCTAACTATGGCTACACCTTC	CASSVTTYPNYGYTF
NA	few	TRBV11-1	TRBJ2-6	TGTGCCAGCAGCTTGGGGCCCGGGAGACTCTCTGGGGCCAACGTCCTGACTTTC	CASSLGPGRLSGANVLTF
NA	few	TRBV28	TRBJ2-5	TGTGCCAGCAGTTTTTCTAGCCGGGAGACCCAGTACTTC	CASSFSSRETQYF
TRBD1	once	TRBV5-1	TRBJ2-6	TGCGCCAGCAGCTCAAGAGGACAGGGCGGATCTGGGGCCAACGTCCTGACTTTC	CASSSRGQGGSGANVLTF
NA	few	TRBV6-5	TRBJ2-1	TGTGCCAGCAGTCAAGGTCAGAGGAATGAGCAGTTCTTC	CASSQGQRNEQFF
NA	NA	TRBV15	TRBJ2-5	TGTGCCACCAAGCAGGCGGGATTGGCCAGCGGGGAGACCCAGTACTTC	CATKQAGLASGETQYF
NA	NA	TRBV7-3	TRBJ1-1	TGTGCCGGCAGCGAGGGGTCTTGGAACACTGAAGCTTTCTTT	CAGSEGSWNTEAFF
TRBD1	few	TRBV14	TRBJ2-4	TGTGCCAGCAAACGGACCGGGACAGGGTATTGGTACTTC	CASKRTGTGYWYF
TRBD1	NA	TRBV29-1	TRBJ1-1	TGCAGCGTTGTACCTGACAGGGCCGGGAACACTGAAGCTTTCTTT	CSVVPDRAGNTEAFF
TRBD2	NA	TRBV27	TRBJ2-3	TGTGCCAGCAGTTTTATAGCGGGGGGGCAAGATACGCAGTATTTT	CASSFIAGGQDTQYF
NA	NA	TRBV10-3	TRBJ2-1	TGTGCCATCAGTGGGACTAACTACAATGAGCAGTTCTTC	CAISGTNYNEQFF
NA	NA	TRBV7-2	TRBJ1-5	TGTGCCAGCAGCTCTCGGGGGGGGCAGCCCCAGCATTTT	CASSSRGGQPQHF
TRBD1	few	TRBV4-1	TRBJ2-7	TGCGCCAGCAGCCAGTGGCCGGGACAGATTTACGAGCAGTACTTC	CASSQWPGQIYEQYF
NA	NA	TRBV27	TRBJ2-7	TGTGCCAGCAGGCCGGTCGATGACTACGAGCAGTACTTC	CASRPVDDYEQYF
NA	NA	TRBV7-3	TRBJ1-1	TGTGCCAGCAGCTTGGGGGGGACGGTCATGAACACTGAAGCTTTCTTT	CASSLGGTVMNTEAFF
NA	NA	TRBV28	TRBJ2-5	TGTGCCAGCAGGGTACACGTGGACCGATCCCAAGAGACCCAGTACTTC	CASRVHVDRSQETQYF
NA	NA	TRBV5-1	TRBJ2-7	TGCGCCAGCAGCTTGGAGGCCAGCCTCTACGAGCAGTACTTC	CASSLEASLYEQYF
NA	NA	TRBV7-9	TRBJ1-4	TGTGCCAGCAGCTCCTGGGCTCCTAATGAAAAACTGTTTTTT	CASSSWAPNEKLFF
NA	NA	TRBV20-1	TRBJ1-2	TGCAGTGGGCGGTTCGAGGACTATGGCTACACCTTC	CSGRFEDYGYTF
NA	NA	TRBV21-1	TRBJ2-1	TGTGCCAGCAGCAGGCTGAGGGGTCGCGCTGTTTACTACAATGAGCAGTTCTTC	CASSRLRGRAVYYNEQFF
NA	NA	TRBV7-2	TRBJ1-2	TGTGCCAGCAGCCTCGGCGTTTTGGGCTACACCTTC	CASSLGVLGYTF
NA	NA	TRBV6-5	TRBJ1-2	TGTGCCAGCAGTTACTCTTGGGGAGTCCATGGCTACACCTTC	CASSYSWGVHGYTF
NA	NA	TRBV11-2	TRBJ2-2	TGTGCCAGCAGCTTAGAACTTGGCGGAAGCCGGACCCAGTACACCGGGGAGCTGTTTTTT	CASSLELGGSRTQYTGELFF
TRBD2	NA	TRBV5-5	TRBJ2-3	TGTGCCAGCAGCGATAACCTATGGACTAGCGGCCTCACAGATACGCAGTATTTT	CASSDNLWTSGLTDTQYF
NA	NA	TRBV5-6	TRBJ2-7	TGTGCCAGCAGCTTGGGGGACGGACCCTACGAGCAGTACTTC	CASSLGDGPYEQYF
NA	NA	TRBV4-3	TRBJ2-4	TGCGCCAGCAGCCCCCGAGGGGGGGGCGAAGGGGTGCACATTCAGTACTTC	CASSPRGGGEGVHIQYF
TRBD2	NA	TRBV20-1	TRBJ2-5	TGCAGTGCCTCATCCGGGGGGCAGTACTTC	CSASSGGQYF